This T cell receptor (beta chain) was captured in a study of cytomegalovirus exposure and HLA in healthy donors. Study information: From donors who were HLA-typed, an early data release held around 85 million unique TCRs.

This clone was found a few times. The antigen is not known. 13 Jbeta primers and 60 Vbeta primers were used for the PCR. Data came from immunoSEQ multiplex PCR; TCRdb stores just in-frame clones and leaves some out. The sample contains about 160,000 clones, approximately 70% of which appear only once. Whole-study findings and limits: Follow-up analysis seemed to connect common viral pathogens with several of the most significant clusters identified. The HLA-A and HLA-B alleles of most subjects were reportedly predicted accurately from TCR beta sequences. As a later analysis showed, a missense DCLRE1C variant was linked to trimming of TCR beta V- and J-genes.

This CDR3 comprises 16 residues. From germline, CDR1 is SGHKS and CDR2 YYEKEE (reference sequence). Between the trimmed V and J ends, which lost 3 bases and 6 bases, there was a span of 18 bases. Material: PBMCs. The chain has TRBV5-5 and TRBJ2-2; D perhaps matches TRBD2 (6 bases). The sequence derives from a man in his forties in good health and CMV-seropositive. The CDR3 sequence: CASSSTSSPRPGELFF. The CDR3 bases are TGTGCCAGCAGCTCTACTAGCTCGCCTCGGCCCGGGGAGCTGTTTTTT.